This paragraph covers one T cell receptor beta chain sequence. What it recognizes is unknown. These data come from a study of blood T cells in healthy people across ages. The study recruited healthy Caucasian donors from Russia who were aged about 6 to 95. With a J-beta primer mix and a sample-barcoded 5' primer, a second PCR ran about 6 to 11 cycles. Carrying 12 random nucleotides, a template-switch adaptor labeled each individual cDNA molecule. TCRdb itself ran the 5' RACE reads through MiXCR, one entry per CDR3 protein. This table holds 850,000 to 1,000,000 distinct CDR3 sequences, roughly 50% found once. Whole-study findings and limits: Expanded clonotype changes were possibly confounded by unknown donor CMV status. Leaving the PBMCs unsorted stopped any conclusive comparison of naive versus antigen-experienced cells.

The CDR3 runs to 13 residues. The germline V gene encodes CDR1 GTSNPN and CDR2 SVGIG (reference sequence). Trimming removed 2 bases from V and 3 bases from J, with 7 bases in between. This chain connects TRBV30 to TRBJ1-4; D remains unclear. Sequenced: blood. The TCR sequence derives from a man aged 30-40 years in good health. The CDR3 is CAWSRGSNEKLFF. CDR3 DNA: TGTGCCTGGAGTCGAGGGTCTAATGAAAAACTGTTTTTT.